What follows are 18 T cell receptor beta chains derived from one specimen sequenced in a study of blood T cell repertoires in COVID-19. Here immunoSEQ multiplex PCR was the method, and the copy in TCRdb shows in-frame clones only, minus some. In the table there are around 290,000 clones, about 89% of which are singletons. Input material: PBMCs or T cells enriched from blood (not recorded which). The source of these receptors is a woman aged 18-29 years who had recovered from COVID-19.

In regard to this clone: Other DNA sequences within the sample encode an identical CDR3. The chain couples TRBV27 to TRBJ1-2; 9 bases agree with TRBD1. V trimming: 5 bases; J trimming: 4 bases; junction bases outside the gene matches: 8. The CDR3 runs to 15 residues. Germline V CDR1 and CDR2: MNHEY, SMNVEV (reference sequence). The CDR3 DNA reads as TGTGCCAGCAGTATTCGGACAGGGGCGGCCTATGGCTACACCTTC. This translates into CASSIRTGAAYGYTF.

The chain combines TRBV7-2 with TRBJ2-1; D ambiguous. The germline V gene encodes CDR1 SGHTA and CDR2 FQGNSA. Trimming cost V 3 bases and J 3 bases, with 9 bases left between them. This CDR3 contains 14 residues. CDR3 sequence (DNA): TGTGCCAGCAGCTTTACTTCCGACTACAATGAGCAGTTCTTC. This translates into CASSFTSDYNEQFF.

In its sample, this clone was seen a few times. The gene calls are TRBV28 and TRBJ1-2, with D perhaps TRBD1 (5 bases). The CDR3 extends over 14 amino acids. Looked up from germline, CDR1 is MDHEN and CDR2 is SYDVKM. V was shortened by 3 bases and J by 3 bases, with 11 bases between the two germline ends. The CDR3 sequence: CASSLSGFDYGYTF. DNA for the CDR3: TGTGCCAGCAGTTTGTCAGGGTTCGACTATGGCTACACCTTC.

This clone was observed once. The chain is built from TRBV18 and TRBJ2-2; a weak D match, TRBD1 (6 bases). V was shortened by 1 base and J by 5 bases, with 11 bases between the two germline ends. The CDR3 extends over 15 amino acids. From germline, CDR1 is KGHSH and CDR2 LQKENI. CDR3 region: CASSPLSQGTGELFF. CDR3 sequence (DNA): TGTGCCAGCTCACCACTCTCCCAGGGGACCGGGGAGCTGTTTTTT. Full variable domain (rest looked up from reference TRBV18 and TRBJ2-2): NAGVMQNPRHLVRRRGQEARLRCSPMKGHSHVYWYRQLPEEGLKFMVYLQKENIIDESGMPKERFSAEFPKEGPSILRIQQVVRGDSAAYFCASSPLSQGTGELFFGEGSRLTVL.

The genes are TRBV30 and TRBJ2-5, with D unresolved. Germline V gene lookup returns CDR1 GTSNPN and CDR2 SVGIG (reference sequence). This CDR3 is built from 14 residues. V lost 4 bases, J lost 0 bases, and 12 bases lay in between. The CDR3 DNA sequence: TGTGCCTGGATGAGGATACCAAACCAAGAGACCCAGTACTTC. Translation gives CAWMRIPNQETQYF.

This chain joins TRBV12-3 or TRBV12-4 and TRBJ2-1; no reliable D call. The germline V and J ends were trimmed by 3 bases and 3 bases, with 6 bases remaining between them. CDR3 size: 13 residues. The CDR3 bases are TGTGCCAGCAGTTTCTCAGGCTACAATGAGCAGTTCTTC. Residues: CASSFSGYNEQFF.

The chain combines TRBV7-8 with TRBJ1-1; possible D gene TRBD1, 5 bases. The V gene lost 0 bases and the J gene lost 0 bases, with 11 bases spanning the gap. CDR1 SGHVS and CDR2 FQNEAQ come from the germline V gene. The length of the CDR3 is 16 residues. CDR3 coding DNA: TGTGCCAGCAGCTTAGCGACAGTTATTCTGAACACTGAAGCTTTCTTT. Translating it yields CASSLATVILNTEAFF.

The CDR3 coding sequence is TGTGCCAGCAGGGGACTAGCGGGAGTAACGTTAGGGGAGCTGTTTTTT. Protein product: CASRGLAGVTLGELFF. V is TRBV27 and J is TRBJ2-2; 14 nucleotides agree with TRBD2. The CDR3 runs 16 residues. Germline CDR1 is MNHEY and CDR2 is SMNVEV (reference sequence). V shed 6 bases and J 8 bases; nucleotides not matched to a gene: 8.

The J gene is TRBJ2-1, the V gene TRBV29-1; TRBD2 agrees at 16 bases. The V gene's germline CDR1 is SQVTM and CDR2 ANQGSEA. CDR3 size: 16 residues. V lost 0 bases and J lost 8; bases outside the gene matches: 4. The CDR3 nucleotides are TGCAGCGTTGAAGATGAAGGGACTAGCGGGAGGGATGAGCAGTTCTTC. This encodes CSVEDEGTSGRDEQFF.

This rearrangement joins TRBV10-2 to TRBJ2-7; 7 nucleotides align to TRBD2. J was trimmed by 1 base and V by 3 bases; bases with no gene match: 9. Per the germline V gene, CDR1 is WSHSY and CDR2 is SAAADI. The CDR3 has 16 residues. In DNA form, the CDR3 reads TGCGCCAGCAGTGAAGGGAGGGCAGGCCGATCCTACGAGCAGTACTTC. Protein: CASSEGRAGRSYEQYF.

This CDR3 reads CAGTHSGNTIYF. CDR3 sequence (DNA): TGTGCCGGGACCCACTCTGGAAACACCATATATTTT. The chain uses TRBV30 and TRBJ1-3; TRBD1 might be the D (5 bases). The germline CDR1 and CDR2 sequences are GTSNPN and SVGIG (reference sequence). The CDR3 spans 12 residues. V dropped 8 bases and J dropped 0 bases, with 8 bases sitting between them. Based on the CDR3 plus reference TRBV30 and TRBJ1-3, the full variable domain is SQTIHQWPATLVQPVGSPLSLECTVEGTSNPNLYWYRQAAGRGLQLLFYSVGIGQISSEVPQNLSASRPQDRQFILSSKKLLLSDSGFYLCAGTHSGNTIYFGEGSWLTVV.

The chain combines TRBV12-5 with TRBJ2-5; 7 nucleotides agree with TRBD1. The CDR3 is 12 residues long. Per germline, CDR1 LGHNT and CDR2 FRNRAP. V was pared by 6 bases and J by 3 bases, with 1 base of the junction left unmatched. The CDR3 DNA reads TGTGCTAGTGGCGGGACAGAAGAGACCCAGTACTTC. Translating it yields CASGGTEETQYF.

The genes are TRBV3-1 (or the pseudogene TRBV3-2) and TRBJ2-3; 8 bases line up with TRBD2. Germline CDR1 is LGHDT and CDR2 is YNNKEL (reference sequence). The CDR3 is made up of 20 amino acids. Germline trimming cut 0 bases from V and 0 bases from J; bases unmatched to any gene: 14. CDR3 nucleotide sequence: TGTGCCAGCAGCCAAGATCGGGTAGCGGGAACCCTTATGAGCACAGATACGCAGTATTTT. Translated, it gives CASSQDRVAGTLMSTDTQYF.

This chain links TRBV7-3 with TRBJ2-2; 10 bases line up with TRBD2. V trimming: 2 bases; J trimming: 5 bases; junction bases outside the gene matches: 2. Germline CDR1 and CDR2: SGHTA and FQGTGA. The CDR3 has 15 amino acids. CDR3 DNA: TGTGCCAGCAGCTTACTAGCGGGAGTTACCGGGGAGCTGTTTTTT. Translated: CASSLLAGVTGELFF.

The chain couples TRBV27 to TRBJ2-4; 7 bases fit TRBD1. This CDR3 comprises 12 residues. The J segment lost 7 bases and the V segment lost 10 bases, leaving 7 bases of the junction unmatched. CDR1 is MNHEY and CDR2 is SMNVEV in the germline V gene (reference sequence). The CDR3 DNA sequence: TGTGCCACCGGCCAGGGGGTGAACATTCAGTACTTC. Its protein product is CATGQGVNIQYF.

The chain employs TRBV30 and TRBJ2-7; no clear D. V was cut by 3 bases and J by 2 bases, with 5 bases left in between. The V gene's germline CDR1 is GTSNPN and CDR2 SVGIG (reference sequence). This CDR3 spans 11 amino acids. The CDR3 region is CAWSETYEQYF. The CDR3 DNA reads as TGTGCCTGGAGCGAGACCTACGAGCAGTACTTC.

This rearrangement joins TRBV6-5 to TRBJ2-3, with a tentative D call TRBD2 (7 bases). The V gene lost 6 bases and the J gene lost 3 bases, with 10 bases spanning the gap. CDR1 MNHEY and CDR2 SVGAGI come from the germline V gene. The CDR3 runs 13 residues. The CDR3 nucleotides are TGTGCCAGCAGGGGAGGGGGGACAGATACGCAGTATTTT. It translates to CASRGGGTDTQYF.

The chain recombines TRBV6-2 or TRBV6-3 with TRBJ1-5, with TRBD1 as a possible D gene (6 bases). The CDR3 runs 16 residues. Looked up from germline, CDR1 is MNHEY and CDR2 is SVGEGT. Trimming removed 4 bases at V and 3 bases at J, with 16 bases between. CDR3 DNA sequence: TGTGCCAGCAGTTCACCAAGACAGGCATCCAATCAGCCCCAGCATTTT. Protein: CASSSPRQASNQPQHF.